This T cell receptor (beta chain) was observed in a study of blood T cells in healthy people across ages. A second about 7 to 12 cycle PCR used barcoded and J-beta primers. TCRdb re-analysed the 5' RACE reads in MiXCR, keeping a single row per CDR3 protein. The table includes roughly 680,000 distinct CDR3 sequences, approximately 52% detected once. The material sequenced was blood. The receptor was derived from a woman of 80 years or more in good health.

CDR3 residues: CATSEPGQPNTQYF. CDR3 coding DNA: TGTGCCACCAGTGAACCTGGACAGCCCAATACGCAGTATTTT. The rearrangement joins TRBV24-1 to TRBJ2-3; D is possibly TRBD1 (6 bases). The length of the CDR3 is 14 residues. The germline V gene encodes CDR1 KGHDR and CDR2 SFDVKD. The V gene lost 4 bases and the J gene lost 7 bases, with 14 bases spanning the gap.